This T cell receptor beta chain was found in a study of CD8+ T cells in alopecia areata. The overall study: Donor skin was harvested from 6-12-month-old C3H/HeJ mice with spontaneous alopecia and grafted onto roughly 6-10-week-old female C3H/HeJ recipients.

Notes on the study in general: Higher clonality was seen in lesional scalp than in normal scalp, especially in alopecia totalis/universalis. Compared with mice, patients displayed less clear TCR sharing, possibly for HLA-related reasons.

The pooled cutaneous lymph node cells were sorted using several markers (CD4, CD8alpha, NKG2D, NKG2ACE and others). This clone has just a few counts. The antigen remains unidentified. These gene names are mouse names. Distinct nucleotide sequences in the sample also encode this CDR3. RNA extraction and reverse transcription yielded cDNA as sequencing template. Libraries were prepared by immunoSEQ multiplex PCR; TCRdb keeps only in-frame clonotypes and omits some of them. The data show roughly 260,000 clones, none appearing only once, with more than 0.95% held by the ten largest. This TCR was recovered from a C3H/HeJ mouse with alopecia areata. MHC haplotype here: H2-k. Sequences were obtained from CD4+ T cells sorted from a lymph node.

CDR3 amino acids: CASSIRGRAETLYF. The covered CDR3 bases are TGTGCCAGCAGTATCAGGGGGCGAGCAGAA. The chain is built from TRBV19 and TRBJ2-3, with TRBD1 identical over 8 bases. The read terminates 4 residues before the CDR3 end, so the remaining end is supplied by the germline J gene. Germline lookup yields CDR1 FNHDT and CDR2 SITEND (reference sequence). J gave up 3 bases and V 2 bases, and 2 bases lay outside the gene matches. This CDR3 spans 14 amino acids.